This T cell receptor (beta chain) comes out of a study of CDR3 diversity in severe acne. Ten or more counts support this clonotype. One entry per CDR3 protein results from TCRdb running MiXCR on the PCR reads. The data show roughly 100,000 distinct CDR3 sequences, about half seen once. The J segment lost 5 bases and the V segment lost 9 bases, leaving 5 bases of the junction unmatched. This CDR3 spans 13 amino acids. This TCR was recovered from a male donor with acne. The genes are TRBV12-3 or TRBV12-4 and TRBJ2-5; 11 bases fit TRBD1. Sequencing used blood. CDR3 sequence reads: CASRTGGRETQYF. CDR3 sequence (DNA): TGTGCCAGTAGGACAGGGGGCCGGGAGACCCAGTACTTC.